There are a few counts of the clone carrying this TCR beta chain. The data originate from a study of blood T cells in healthy people across ages. Isolation of PBMCs gave at least 7 million cells per sample. Primers used in a second PCR of about 6 to 11 cycles were a sample-barcoded 5' primer and a J-beta primer mix. TCRdb used MiXCR to reprocess the 5' RACE reads, holding one entry per CDR3 protein. The table records some 1.1 million distinct CDR3 sequences, 35% to 40% of them present only once. Trimming took 0 bases from V and 8 from J, leaving 10 bases between them. In germline, CDR1 is LGHNA, CDR2 YNFKEQ. CDR3 length: 14 residues.

Sequencing was performed on blood. This sequence was found in a man younger than 30 in good health. The chain employs TRBV4-2 and TRBJ1-4, with D possibly TRBD1 on 5 matching bases. The CDR3 DNA reads as TGTGCCAGCAGCCAAGATTCGGGGGAGGAAAAACTGTTTTTT. It codes for CASSQDSGEEKLFF.